Below, 30 T cell receptor beta chains from the same sample are listed, as sequenced in a study of blood T cell repertoires in COVID-19. Here immunoSEQ multiplex PCR was the method, and the copy in TCRdb shows in-frame clones only, minus some. The sample yields 300,000 to 400,000 clones, 90% to 95% seen once. Material: peripheral blood. These receptors were obtained from a woman under 30 who had recovered from COVID-19.

The V gene is TRBV29-1, the J gene TRBJ2-5, with D perhaps matching TRBD2 (5 bases). Looked up from germline, CDR1 is SQVTM and CDR2 is ANQGSEA. The CDR3 is 13 residues long. Between the trimmed V and J ends, which lost 6 bases and 1 base, there was a span of 12 bases. CDR3 bases: TGCAGCGTCACTAGGACGGTCCAAGAGACCCAGTACTTC. Translated, it gives CSVTRTVQETQYF.

This clone showed up just once. CDR3 nucleotides: TGTGCCAGCAGCTTAGTCTTTGCTAGCGCCTACAATGAGCAGTTCTTC. It codes for CASSLVFASAYNEQFF. The chain has TRBV7-2 and TRBJ2-1; D may be TRBD2 (6 bases). Deletions cut 1 base from V and 2 bases from J, with 12 bases between. Germline V lookup: CDR1 SGHTA, CDR2 FQGNSA. CDR3 length: 16 residues.

This chain joins TRBV11-3 and TRBJ1-1; D is undetermined. The CDR3 consists of 14 residues. Germline assignment: CDR1 SGHNT and CDR2 YENEEA. V was pared by 1 base and J by 2 bases, with 8 bases between. CDR3 in amino acids: CASSLVEGNTEAFF. DNA of the CDR3: TGTGCCAGCAGCTTAGTGGAGGGCAACACTGAAGCTTTCTTT.

Here the CDR3 DNA reads TGTGCCAGCAGCCTCGAAACAGGGGGCGGATCACCCCTCCACTTT. Residues: CASSLETGGGSPLHF. J is TRBJ1-6 and V is TRBV5-6; the match to TRBD1 covers 9 bases. V trimming: 4 bases; J trimming: 10 bases; junction bases outside the gene matches: 9. The CDR3 contains 15 residues. Germline lookup yields CDR1 SGHDT and CDR2 YYEEEE.

Here the CDR3 reads CASSIGSLYTDTQYF. The DNA for the CDR3 is TGTGCCAGTAGTATAGGGAGTCTTTACACAGATACGCAGTATTTT. The rearrangement uses TRBV19 and TRBJ2-3; D not resolved. Germline V lookup: CDR1 LNHDA, CDR2 SQIVND (reference sequence). The CDR3 is 15 amino acids. Between the trimmed V and J ends, which lost 1 base and 2 bases, there was a span of 10 bases.

The chain combines TRBV10-3 with TRBJ1-2; D is unresolved. In germline, CDR1 is ENHRY, CDR2 SYGVKD. Trimming removed 2 bases from V and 4 bases from J, with 20 bases in between. This CDR3 is 17 amino acids long. CDR3 protein: CAISEPPRTAETYGYTF. The CDR3 DNA reads TGTGCCATCAGTGAGCCACCACGGACTGCCGAGACCTATGGCTACACCTTC.

The chain uses TRBV5-1 and TRBJ1-2; 9 bases line up with TRBD1. J lost 0 bases, V lost 3 bases, and 6 bases had no gene match. This CDR3 is 16 amino acids long. Germline V gene data show CDR1 as SGHRS and CDR2 as YFSETQ. The CDR3, as DNA: TGCGCCAGCAGCTGGGGACAGGGCAACTCTAACTATGGCTACACCTTC. Translating it yields CASSWGQGNSNYGYTF.

The gene calls are TRBV7-2 and TRBJ2-4; 8 positions agree with TRBD1. The CDR3 is 16 amino acids. CDR1 is SGHTA, CDR2 FQGNSA, per germline. Losses at the gene ends were 5 bases for V and 2 bases for J; bases not matched to a gene: 8. The CDR3 spells CASSLRGRSTKNIQYF. Here the CDR3 DNA reads TGTGCCAGCAGCCTCAGGGGGCGGTCAACCAAAAACATTCAGTACTTC.

The chain has TRBV6-2 or TRBV6-3 and TRBJ1-2; 8 nucleotides line up with TRBD1. J was trimmed by 6 bases and V by 3 bases; bases with no gene match: 3. Germline-derived CDR1 and CDR2 are MNHEY and SVGEGT. This CDR3 contains 13 residues. The CDR3 sequence: CASSYMDRDGYTF. The CDR3 DNA reads TGTGCCAGCAGTTATATGGACAGGGATGGCTACACCTTC.

The genes are TRBV3-1 (or the pseudogene TRBV3-2) and TRBJ2-2; D remains ambiguous. The germline V gene has CDR1 LGHDT and CDR2 YNNKEL (reference sequence). V shed 3 bases and J shed 7 bases, with 6 bases lying between them. There are 12 residues in the CDR3. The CDR3 spells CASSQFSGELFF. For the CDR3, the DNA is TGTGCCAGCAGCCAGTTCAGCGGGGAGCTGTTTTTT.

The chain employs TRBV3-1 (or the pseudogene TRBV3-2) and TRBJ2-5; D ambiguous. V lost 8 bases to trimming and J lost 5 bases, with 15 bases between them. Per germline, CDR1 LGHDT and CDR2 YNNKEL (reference sequence). This CDR3 region has 13 residues. The CDR3 reads CASGPAVWETQYF. CDR3 bases: TGTGCCAGCGGGCCAGCTGTTTGGGAGACCCAGTACTTC.

V gene TRBV7-9 combines with J gene TRBJ2-1, with 7 bases lining up with TRBD2. CDR1 SEHNR and CDR2 FQNEAQ come from the germline V gene (reference sequence). With 2 bases clipped from V and 8 bases from J, the junction kept 9 bases outside the gene matches. This CDR3 is built from 15 residues. CDR3 sequence: CASSLRLAGRDEQFF. The CDR3 region has the DNA TGTGCCAGCAGCTTACGACTAGCCGGCCGGGATGAGCAGTTCTTC.

This clone appeared once. The chain couples TRBV21-1 to TRBJ2-2; TRBD1 was called by the table and not checked on the DNA. TRBV21-1 is classified as a pseudogene. The CDR3 runs 15 residues. The CDR3 protein is CASPGQAPGTGELFF. The CDR3 bases are TGTGCCAGCCCCGGACAGGCCCCGGGCACCGGGGAGCTGTTTTTT.

DNA for the CDR3: TGTGCCAGCAGCGTAGGTCGGTTCGGGAGAGACTACAATGAGCAGTTCTTC. Translating gives CASSVGRFGRDYNEQFF. The rearrangement joins TRBV9 to TRBJ2-1, with D perhaps matching TRBD2 (6 bases). The CDR3 contains 17 residues. With 0 bases removed from V and 3 bases from J, the gap between germline ends came to 16 bases. The germline CDR1 and CDR2 sequences are SGDLS and YYNGEE.

This chain uses TRBV18 with TRBJ1-1; 8 nucleotides agree with TRBD1. Trimming took 4 bases from V and 4 from J; bases not matched to a gene: 8. CDR3 length equals 15 residues. Germline CDR1 and CDR2: KGHSH and LQKENI. Here the CDR3 reads CASSLETGGSTEAFF. In DNA, the CDR3 is TGTGCCAGCTCACTCGAAACAGGGGGGAGCACTGAAGCTTTCTTT.

The chain couples TRBV10-1 to TRBJ2-3, with 8 bases matching TRBD2. The V gene end was trimmed by 3 bases and the J gene end by 3 bases; junction bases not matched to a gene: 5. Germline V gene sequence: CDR1 WNHNN, CDR2 SYGVQD (reference sequence). CDR3 length equals 15 residues. The CDR3 reads CASSDRASGTDTQYF. The DNA for the CDR3 is TGCGCCAGCAGTGATAGAGCTAGCGGGACAGATACGCAGTATTTT.

V gene TRBV15 combines with J gene TRBJ2-5, with a weak D call TRBD2 (6 bases). The V gene lost 0 bases and the J gene lost 5 bases, with 16 bases spanning the gap. The V gene's germline CDR1 is LNHNV and CDR2 YYDKDF (reference sequence). The CDR3 is 16 residues long. The chain's CDR3 is CATSRDFTGAGETQYF. CDR3 nucleotides: TGTGCCACCAGCAGAGATTTCACGGGAGCCGGTGAGACCCAGTACTTC.

The chain uses TRBV3-1 (or the pseudogene TRBV3-2) and TRBJ1-5; D is possibly TRBD1 (5 bases). Germline values: CDR1 LGHDT, CDR2 YNNKEL (reference sequence). Trimming removed 5 bases at V and 0 bases at J, with 8 bases between. CDR3 length: 14 amino acids. The CDR3 nucleotides read TGTGCCAGCAGCGGGGGGTATAGCAATCAGCCCCAGCATTTT. Protein sequence: CASSGGYSNQPQHF.

The chain employs TRBV3-1 (or the pseudogene TRBV3-2) and TRBJ1-1; 7 bases line up with TRBD1. There are 14 residues in the CDR3. V gave up 4 bases and J gave up 4 bases; unmatched junction bases: 6. CDR1 is LGHDT, CDR2 YNNKEL, per germline (reference sequence). The DNA for the CDR3 is TGTGCCAGCAGCCCGACAGGGCGGGGCACTGAAGCTTTCTTT. Encoded protein: CASSPTGRGTEAFF.

The genes are TRBV12-1 and TRBJ1-5; the table assigns TRBD1, which was not confirmed against the DNA. TRBV12-1 is described as a pseudogene. The CDR3 covers 15 residues. Here the CDR3 reads CASSPNRGPWQPQHF. The CDR3 DNA is TGTGCCAGCAGCCCGAACAGGGGGCCCTGGCAGCCCCAGCATTTT.

The gene calls are TRBV11-2 and TRBJ1-1; TRBD1 is a possible D gene (5 bases). CDR3 size: 15 residues. V lost 2 bases to trimming and J lost 4 bases, with 14 bases between them. Germline-derived CDR1 and CDR2 are SGHAT and FQNNGV. CDR3 protein: CASSLNGAGRTEAFF. The CDR3, as DNA: TGTGCCAGCAGCTTAAATGGCGCGGGGCGCACTGAAGCTTTCTTT.

This chain connects TRBV12-3 or TRBV12-4 to TRBJ1-2, with no clear D. V gave up 7 bases and J gave up 5 bases, with 14 bases separating them. The CDR3 length is 13 residues. The CDR3 DNA reads as TGTGCCAGCACTAGGAAAGGGAGGTATGGCTACACCTTC. It yields the protein CASTRKGRYGYTF.

This clone has just one count. V and J are TRBV11-3 and TRBJ2-1; 11 bases match TRBD2. The CDR3 totals 15 residues. The germline V gene has CDR1 SGHNT and CDR2 YENEEA. The V and J ends lost 5 bases and 5 bases, in that order; junction bases with no gene match: 5. The CDR3 DNA is TGTGCCAGCAGCCCTAGCGGGAGGTTCAACAATGAGCAGTTCTTC. Its translation: CASSPSGRFNNEQFF.

V is TRBV14 and J is TRBJ1-5; no clear D gene. CDR1 is SGHDN, CDR2 FVKESK, per germline. There are 16 residues in the CDR3. V gave up 0 bases and J gave up 4 bases, with 13 bases separating them. CDR3 amino acids: CASSQEIAVHNQPQHF. As DNA, the CDR3 is TGTGCCAGCAGCCAAGAAATCGCAGTGCATAATCAGCCCCAGCATTTT.

The CDR3 here is CASSPIRRSETQYF. In DNA form, the CDR3 reads TGTGCCAGCAGCCCTATTCGAAGATCGGAGACCCAGTACTTC. The rearrangement uses TRBV13 and TRBJ2-5; D uncertain. Trimming removed 5 bases from V and 5 bases from J, with 15 bases in between. The CDR3 is 14 residues long. The V gene's germline CDR1 is PRHDT and CDR2 FYEKMQ (reference sequence).

This sequence joins TRBV27 and TRBJ2-1; D gene uncertain. Germline CDR1 and CDR2: MNHEY and SMNVEV (reference sequence). Trimming took off 5 bases at V and 0 bases at J, with 11 bases between the two ends. There are 15 residues in the CDR3. As DNA, the CDR3 is TGTGCCAGCAGTGAATCCTTGAGCTCCTACAATGAGCAGTTCTTC. Encoded protein: CASSESLSSYNEQFF.

This chain joins TRBV14 and TRBJ2-2, with 9 bases that match TRBD2. Germline V gene data show CDR1 as SGHDN and CDR2 as FVKESK. Trimming cost V 6 bases and J 5 bases; bases outside gene matches: 7. The CDR3 length is 15 residues. In DNA, the CDR3 is TGTGCCAGCAGTCCCACGCGGGGGGGGACCGGGGAGCTGTTTTTT. This codes for CASSPTRGGTGELFF.

This clone was counted between two and nine times. The V and J genes are TRBV6-2 or TRBV6-3 and TRBJ2-7; the D gene is possibly TRBD1 (6 bases). The ends were cut back, 5 bases at V and 6 bases at J, with 14 bases in the middle. This CDR3 is 13 amino acids long. The V gene's germline CDR1 is MNHEY and CDR2 SVGEGT. The CDR3 DNA is TGTGCCAGCAGTCCACAGGGTCCCCTCGAGCAGTACGTC. Translation gives CASSPQGPLEQYV.

The CDR3 reads CASSLAPSGTDNEQFF. Here the CDR3 DNA reads TGCGCCAGCAGCTTGGCCCCGAGCGGAACAGACAATGAGCAGTTCTTC. This rearrangement joins TRBV5-1 to TRBJ2-1; a weak D match, TRBD2 (5 bases). Trimming took off 0 bases at V and 5 bases at J, with 15 bases between the two ends. Looked up from germline, CDR1 is SGHRS and CDR2 is YFSETQ. CDR3 size: 16 residues.

The chain carries TRBV6-5 and TRBJ2-1; 7 bases are shared with TRBD1. CDR1 and CDR2 from the germline V gene are MNHEY and SVGAGI. The CDR3 extends over 15 amino acids. V dropped 0 bases and J dropped 3; count of bases not matched to a gene: 2. The CDR3 DNA sequence: TGTGCCAGCAGTTACTCCGGACAGGACTACAATGAGCAGTTCTTC. Residues: CASSYSGQDYNEQFF.